This T cell receptor beta chain was documented in a study of blood T cell repertoires in COVID-19 (TCRdb year 2020). Turning to the overall study: Samples from collaborators originated in the United States, Italy and Spain and spanned both the acute and convalescent phases of COVID-19. The material from the prospective study consisted of cDNA or gDNA derived from T cells, B-cell-depleted T cells, or PBMCs. The dataset comprised deeply sampled blood TCRbeta repertoires from subjects exposed to, actively infected with, or recovered from COVID-19. A freely available public database, intended as a resource for researchers studying the immune response to SARS-CoV-2, is where the repertoires were released. The samples were drawn from the first 160 participants of the ongoing ImmuneRACE study and from 1,254 subjects provided by 6 global collaborators. Nearly every sample came with metadata listing a de-identified subject ID, COVID-19 status, age in years and sex. HLA class I and class II types, where available, came from metadata supplied by the sample provider rather than from assay-based typing. The paper as a whole reports these results and caveats: The quantity of clinical and demographic metadata differed by source and by participant and was supplied without curation.

Whole blood was collected in K2EDTA tubes by collaborating institutions according to the institutions' own protocols. Collaborator samples were shipped for TCRbeta analysis as frozen whole blood, isolated PBMCs, or DNA extracted from either sample type. The germline V gene supplies CDR1 SGHTA and CDR2 FQGTGA. Inclusive of the bounding cysteine and phenylalanine, the CDR3 is 19 residues long. Just the 57-base CDR3 DNA is kept, in frame starting at base 1. V and J lose 0 bases and 2 bases, and a span of 17 bases separates them. TCRbeta CDR3 regions were amplified from genomic DNA using the immunoSEQ Assay, a bias-controlled multiplex PCR. Per the authors' processing: Within the assay, amplification of reference gene primers was used to estimate how many nucleated cells each sample contained. To quantify the absolute abundance of each unique TCRbeta CDR3 rearrangement, sequence reads were collapsed and filtered. For each sample, productive Simpson clonality was calculated as the square root of Simpson's diversity index over productive rearrangements. TCRdb carries this immuneACCESS record with in-frame sequences only. Its versions omit some clonotypes, under half of them owing to an unresolved V gene in the studies checked, with the rest unexplained. V and J calls and clone size come straight from that table; D and trimming were deduced from the DNA. The sample records about 42,000 clones, around 85% of which are singletons. 12% of the sample is in the top ten clones.

On this clone: The specificity of this receptor is unknown. Nothing much larger sits one base from this clone, and base qualities are not available.

The clonotype originates from a human donor in a cohort sampled during active COVID-19. Sequencing was performed on peripheral blood. The receptor chain draws on TRBV7-3 and TRBJ2-6; TRBD1 might be the D gene, on 6 matching bases. The DNA is as follows: TGTGCCAGCAGCTTAACGGGGGCCGCCGGCGGCGCTGGGGCCAACGTCCTGACTTTC. Its translation is CASSLTGAAGGAGANVLTF. The reference TRBV7-3 and TRBJ2-6 proteins fill in what lies around the CDR3, so the full variable domain reads GAGVSQTPSNKVTEKGKYVELRCDPISGHTALYWYRQSLGQGPEFLIYFQGTGAADDSGLPNDRFFAVRPEGSVSTLKIQRTERGDSAVYLCASSLTGAAGGAGANVLTFGAGSRLTVL.